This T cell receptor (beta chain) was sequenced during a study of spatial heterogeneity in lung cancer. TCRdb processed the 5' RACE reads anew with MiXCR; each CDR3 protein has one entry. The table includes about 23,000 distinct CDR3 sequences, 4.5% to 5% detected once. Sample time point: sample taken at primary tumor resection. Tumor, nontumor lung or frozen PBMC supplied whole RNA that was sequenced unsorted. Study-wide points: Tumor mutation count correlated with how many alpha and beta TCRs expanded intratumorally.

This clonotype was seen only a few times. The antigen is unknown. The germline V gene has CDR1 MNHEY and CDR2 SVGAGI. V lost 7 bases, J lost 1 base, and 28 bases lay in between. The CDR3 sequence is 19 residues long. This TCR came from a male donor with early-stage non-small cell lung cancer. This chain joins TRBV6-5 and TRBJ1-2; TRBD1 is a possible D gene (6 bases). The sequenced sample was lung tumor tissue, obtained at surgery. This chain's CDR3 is CASTTGQQGGGGFNYGYTF. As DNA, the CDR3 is TGTGCCAGCACCACGGGACAACAGGGCGGAGGAGGATTTAACTATGGCTACACCTTC.